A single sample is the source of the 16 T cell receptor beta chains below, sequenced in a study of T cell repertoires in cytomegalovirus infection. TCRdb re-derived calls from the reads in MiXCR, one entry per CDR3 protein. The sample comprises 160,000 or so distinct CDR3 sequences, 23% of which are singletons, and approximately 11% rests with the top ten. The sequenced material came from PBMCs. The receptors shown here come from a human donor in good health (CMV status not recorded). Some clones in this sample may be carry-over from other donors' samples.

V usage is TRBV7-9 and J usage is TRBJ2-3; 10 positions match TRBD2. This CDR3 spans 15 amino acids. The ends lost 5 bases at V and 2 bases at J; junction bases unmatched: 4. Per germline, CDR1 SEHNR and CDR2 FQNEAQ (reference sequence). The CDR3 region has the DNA TGTGCCAGCAGCCCGACTAGCGGGCTCACAGATACGCAGTATTTT. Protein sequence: CASSPTSGLTDTQYF.

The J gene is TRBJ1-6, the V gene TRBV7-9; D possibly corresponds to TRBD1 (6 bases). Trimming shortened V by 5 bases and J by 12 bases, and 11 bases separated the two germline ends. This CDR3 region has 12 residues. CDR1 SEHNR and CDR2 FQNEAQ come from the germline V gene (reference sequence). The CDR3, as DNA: TGTGCCAGCAGCCAAACAGGGAAACCCCTCCACTTT. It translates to CASSQTGKPLHF.

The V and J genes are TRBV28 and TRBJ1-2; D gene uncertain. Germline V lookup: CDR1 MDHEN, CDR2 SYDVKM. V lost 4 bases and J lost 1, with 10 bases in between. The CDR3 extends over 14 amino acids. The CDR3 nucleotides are TGTGCCAGCAGTTCGGAGACGGATAACTATGGCTACACCTTC. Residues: CASSSETDNYGYTF.

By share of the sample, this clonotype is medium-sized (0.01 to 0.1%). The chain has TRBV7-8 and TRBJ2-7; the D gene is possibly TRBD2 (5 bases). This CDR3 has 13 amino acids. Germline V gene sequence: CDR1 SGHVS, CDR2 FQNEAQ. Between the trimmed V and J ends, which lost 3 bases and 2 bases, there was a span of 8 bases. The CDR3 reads CASSFGLTYEQYF. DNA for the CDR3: TGTGCCAGCAGCTTCGGACTGACCTACGAGCAGTACTTC.

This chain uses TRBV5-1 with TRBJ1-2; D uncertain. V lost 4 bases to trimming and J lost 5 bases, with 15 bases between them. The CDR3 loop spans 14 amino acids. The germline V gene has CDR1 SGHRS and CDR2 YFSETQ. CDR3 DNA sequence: TGCGCCAGCAGCACCGCGGACGGCTCTTATGGCTACACCTTC. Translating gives CASSTADGSYGYTF.

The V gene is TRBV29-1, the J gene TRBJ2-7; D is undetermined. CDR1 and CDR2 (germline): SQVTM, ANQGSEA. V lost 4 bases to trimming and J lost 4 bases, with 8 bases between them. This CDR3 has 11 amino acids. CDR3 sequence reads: CSVGREYEQYF. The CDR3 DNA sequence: TGCAGCGTTGGCAGAGAATACGAGCAGTACTTC.

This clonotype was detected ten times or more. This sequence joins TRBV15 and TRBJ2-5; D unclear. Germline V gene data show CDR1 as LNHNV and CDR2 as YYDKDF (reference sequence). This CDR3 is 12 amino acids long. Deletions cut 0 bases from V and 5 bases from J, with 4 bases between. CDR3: CATSRDFETQYF. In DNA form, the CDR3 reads TGTGCCACCAGCAGAGATTTTGAGACCCAGTACTTC.

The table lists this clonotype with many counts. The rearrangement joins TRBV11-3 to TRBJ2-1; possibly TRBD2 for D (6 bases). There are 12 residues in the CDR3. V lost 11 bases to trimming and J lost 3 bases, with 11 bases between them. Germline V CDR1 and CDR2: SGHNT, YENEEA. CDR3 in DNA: TGTGCCTCGGGGCGGGGCTACAATGAGCAGTTCTTC. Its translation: CASGRGYNEQFF. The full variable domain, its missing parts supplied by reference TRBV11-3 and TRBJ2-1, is EAGVVQSPRYKIIEKKQPVAFWCNPISGHNTLYWYLQNLGQGPELLIRYENEEAVDDSQLPKDRFSAERLKGVDSTLKIQPAELGDSAVYLCASGRGYNEQFFGPGTRLTVL.

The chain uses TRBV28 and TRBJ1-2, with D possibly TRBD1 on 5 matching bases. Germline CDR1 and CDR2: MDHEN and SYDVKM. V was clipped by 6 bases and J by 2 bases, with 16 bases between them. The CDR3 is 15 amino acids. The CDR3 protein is CASRTPGVANYGYTF. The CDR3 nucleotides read TGTGCCAGCAGGACTCCGGGGGTTGCAAACTATGGCTACACCTTC.

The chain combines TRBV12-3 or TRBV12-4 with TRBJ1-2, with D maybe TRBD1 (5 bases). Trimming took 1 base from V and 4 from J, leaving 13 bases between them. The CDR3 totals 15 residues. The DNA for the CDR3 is TGTGCCAGCAGTTTAGAACCCGGGGCAGGCTATGGCTACACCTTC. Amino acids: CASSLEPGAGYGYTF.

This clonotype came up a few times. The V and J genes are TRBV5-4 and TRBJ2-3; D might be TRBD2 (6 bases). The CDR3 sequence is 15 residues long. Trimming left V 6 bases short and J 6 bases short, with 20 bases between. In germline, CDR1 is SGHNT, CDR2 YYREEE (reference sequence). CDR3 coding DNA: TGTGCCAGCAAAAGCGGGCCATCTACCGGGGATACGCAGTATTTT. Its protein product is CASKSGPSTGDTQYF.

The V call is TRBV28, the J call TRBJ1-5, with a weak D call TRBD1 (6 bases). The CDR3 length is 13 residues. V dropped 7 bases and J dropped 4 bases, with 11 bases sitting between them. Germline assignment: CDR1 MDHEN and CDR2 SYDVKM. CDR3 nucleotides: TGTGCCAGCAAATCGGGACATAATCAGCCCCAGCATTTT. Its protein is CASKSGHNQPQHF. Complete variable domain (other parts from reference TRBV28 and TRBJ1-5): DVKVTQSSRYLVKRTGEKVFLECVQDMDHENMFWYRQDPGLGLRLIYFSYDVKMKEKGDIPEGYSVSREKKERFSLILESASTNQTSMYLCASKSGHNQPQHFGDGTRLSIL.

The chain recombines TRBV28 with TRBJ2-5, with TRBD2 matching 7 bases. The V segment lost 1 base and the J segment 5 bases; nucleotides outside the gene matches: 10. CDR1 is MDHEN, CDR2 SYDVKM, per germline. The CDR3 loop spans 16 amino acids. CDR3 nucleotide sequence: TGTGCCAGCAGTTTATTGGCGGGGGAAGTTGGGGAGACCCAGTACTTC. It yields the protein CASSLLAGEVGETQYF.

This CDR3 is CATSASGIYSNQPQHF. CDR3 in DNA: TGTGCCACCAGTGCATCGGGGATTTATAGCAATCAGCCCCAGCATTTT. The chain has TRBV24-1 and TRBJ1-5; no clear D gene. V dropped 5 bases and J dropped 0 bases, with 13 bases sitting between them. The CDR3 has 16 residues. CDR1 is KGHDR, CDR2 SFDVKD, per germline.

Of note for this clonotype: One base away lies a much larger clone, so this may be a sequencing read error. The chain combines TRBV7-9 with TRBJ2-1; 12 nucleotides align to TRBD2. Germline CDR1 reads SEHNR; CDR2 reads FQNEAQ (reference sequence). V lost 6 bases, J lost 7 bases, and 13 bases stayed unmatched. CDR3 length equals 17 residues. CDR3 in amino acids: CASRNPQTSGRMNEQFF. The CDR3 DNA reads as TGTGCCAGCAGAAACCCCCAGACTAGCGGGAGAATGAATGAGCAGTTCTTC. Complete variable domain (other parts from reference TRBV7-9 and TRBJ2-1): DTGVSQNPRHKITKRGQNVTFRCDPISEHNRLYWYRQTLGQGPEFLTYFQNEAQLEKSRLLSDRFSAERPKGSFSTLEIQRTEQGDSAMYLCASRNPQTSGRMNEQFFGPGTRLTVL.

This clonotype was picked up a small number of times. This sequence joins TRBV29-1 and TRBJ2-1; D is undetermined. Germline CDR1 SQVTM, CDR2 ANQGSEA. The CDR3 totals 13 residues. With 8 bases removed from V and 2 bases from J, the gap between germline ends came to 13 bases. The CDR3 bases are TGCAGCTCCCTGGGCCAACCCTACAATGAGCAGTTCTTC. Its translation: CSSLGQPYNEQFF.